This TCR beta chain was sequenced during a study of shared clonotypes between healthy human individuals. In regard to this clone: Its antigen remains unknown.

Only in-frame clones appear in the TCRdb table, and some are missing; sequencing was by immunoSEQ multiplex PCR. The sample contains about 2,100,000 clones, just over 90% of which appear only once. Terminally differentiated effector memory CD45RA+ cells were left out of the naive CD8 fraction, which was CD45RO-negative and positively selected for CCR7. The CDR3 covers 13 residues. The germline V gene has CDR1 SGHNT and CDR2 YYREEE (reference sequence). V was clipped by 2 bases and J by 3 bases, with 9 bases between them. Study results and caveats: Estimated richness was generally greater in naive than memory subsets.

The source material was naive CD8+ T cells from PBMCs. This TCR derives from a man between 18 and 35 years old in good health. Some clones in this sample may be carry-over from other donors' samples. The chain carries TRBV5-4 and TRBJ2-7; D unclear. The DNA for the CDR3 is TGTGCCAGCAGCTTTGGCGGAAACTACGAGCAGTACTTC. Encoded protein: CASSFGGNYEQYF.